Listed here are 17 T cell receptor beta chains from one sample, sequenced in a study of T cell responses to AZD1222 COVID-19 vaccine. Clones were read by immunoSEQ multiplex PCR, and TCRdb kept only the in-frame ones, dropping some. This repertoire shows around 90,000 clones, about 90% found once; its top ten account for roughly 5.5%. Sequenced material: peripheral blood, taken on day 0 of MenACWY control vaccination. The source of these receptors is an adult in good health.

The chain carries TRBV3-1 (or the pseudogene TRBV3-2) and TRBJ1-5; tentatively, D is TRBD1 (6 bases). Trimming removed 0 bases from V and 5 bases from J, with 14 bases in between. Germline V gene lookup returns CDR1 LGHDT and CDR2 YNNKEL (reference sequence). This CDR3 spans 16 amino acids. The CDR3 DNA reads TGTGCCAGCAGCCAAGAAATTGGACAGCCGGATCAGCCCCAGCATTTT. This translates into CASSQEIGQPDQPQHF.

The CDR3 reads CASSPRQGETQYF. The CDR3 nucleotides read TGTGCCAGCAGCCCCCGACAGGGCGAGACCCAGTACTTC. V is TRBV11-3 and J is TRBJ2-5; 7 nucleotides align to TRBD1. The CDR3 consists of 13 residues. Germline-derived CDR1 and CDR2 are SGHNT and YENEEA. V lost 5 bases, J lost 5 bases, and 5 bases stayed unmatched.

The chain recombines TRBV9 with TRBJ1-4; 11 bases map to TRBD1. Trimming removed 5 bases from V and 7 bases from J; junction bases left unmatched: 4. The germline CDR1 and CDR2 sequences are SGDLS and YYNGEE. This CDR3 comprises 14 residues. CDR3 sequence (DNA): TGTGCCAGCAGGGGGACAGGGGGACGTGAAAAACTGTTTTTT. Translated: CASRGTGGREKLFF. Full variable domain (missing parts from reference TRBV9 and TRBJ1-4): DSGVTQTPKHLITATGQRVTLRCSPRSGDLSVYWYQQSLDQGLQFLIQYYNGEERAKGNILERFSAQQFPDLHSELNLSSLELGDSALYFCASRGTGGREKLFFGSGTQLSVL.

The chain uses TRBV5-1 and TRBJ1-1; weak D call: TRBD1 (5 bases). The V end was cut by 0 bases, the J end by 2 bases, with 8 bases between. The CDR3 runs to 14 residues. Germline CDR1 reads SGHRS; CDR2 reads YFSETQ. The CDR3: CASSLGGVNTEAFF. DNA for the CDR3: TGCGCCAGCAGCTTGGGGGGCGTCAACACTGAAGCTTTCTTT.

The CDR3 region is CANGGRAESPLHF. The DNA for the CDR3 is TGTGCCAACGGCGGGAGGGCAGAGTCACCCCTCCACTTT. V gene TRBV28 combines with J gene TRBJ1-6; D not resolved. Trimming shortened V by 10 bases and J by 10 bases, and 17 bases separated the two germline ends. The CDR3 extends over 13 amino acids. Looked up from germline, CDR1 is MDHEN and CDR2 is SYDVKM.

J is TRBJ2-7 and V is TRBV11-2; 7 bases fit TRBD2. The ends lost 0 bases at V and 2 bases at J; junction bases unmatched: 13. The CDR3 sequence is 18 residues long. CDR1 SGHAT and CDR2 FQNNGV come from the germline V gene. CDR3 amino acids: CASSLEGSSGAPPYEQYF. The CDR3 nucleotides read TGTGCCAGCAGCTTAGAGGGCTCCAGCGGGGCACCGCCCTACGAGCAGTACTTC.

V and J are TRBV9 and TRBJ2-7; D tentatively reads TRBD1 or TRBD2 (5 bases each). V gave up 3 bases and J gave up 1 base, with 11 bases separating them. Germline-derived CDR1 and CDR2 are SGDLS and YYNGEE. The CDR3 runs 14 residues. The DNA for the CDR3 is TGTGCCAGCAGCGCCGAGGGGTTTTCCTACGAGCAGTACTTC. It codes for CASSAEGFSYEQYF.

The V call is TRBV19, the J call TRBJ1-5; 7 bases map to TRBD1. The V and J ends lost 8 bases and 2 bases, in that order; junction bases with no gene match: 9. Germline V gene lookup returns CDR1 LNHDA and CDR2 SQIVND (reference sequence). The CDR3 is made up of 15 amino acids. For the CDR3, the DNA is TGTGCCAGTGGGGCGGGTCAGGGGGGCAATCAGCCCCAGCATTTT. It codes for CASGAGQGGNQPQHF. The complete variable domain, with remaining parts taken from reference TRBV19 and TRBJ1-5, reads DGGITQSPKYLFRKEGQNVTLSCEQNLNHDAMYWYRQDPGQGLRLIYYSQIVNDFQKGDIAEGYSVSREKKESFPLTVTSAQKNPTAFYLCASGAGQGGNQPQHFGDGTRLSIL.

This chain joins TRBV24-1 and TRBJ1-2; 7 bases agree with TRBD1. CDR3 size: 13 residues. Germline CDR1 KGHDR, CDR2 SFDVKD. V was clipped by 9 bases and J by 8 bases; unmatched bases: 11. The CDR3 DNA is TGTGCCACCCCTGCGAGGGGGCTGGCAGGCTACACCTTC. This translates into CATPARGLAGYTF.

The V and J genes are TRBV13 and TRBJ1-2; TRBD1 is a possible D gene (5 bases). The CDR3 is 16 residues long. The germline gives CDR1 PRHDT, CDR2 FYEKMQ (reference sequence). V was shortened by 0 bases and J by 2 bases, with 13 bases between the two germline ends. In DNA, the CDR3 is TGTGCCAGCAGCTTAGGTCGGGGGACGGGGAACTATGGCTACACCTTC. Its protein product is CASSLGRGTGNYGYTF.

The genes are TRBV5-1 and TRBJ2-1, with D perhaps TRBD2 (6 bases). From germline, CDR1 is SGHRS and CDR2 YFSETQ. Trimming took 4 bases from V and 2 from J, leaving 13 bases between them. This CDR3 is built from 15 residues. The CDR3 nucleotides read TGCGCCAGCAGCCCGGGGGTAGCGGCCTACAATGAGCAGTTCTTC. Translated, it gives CASSPGVAAYNEQFF.

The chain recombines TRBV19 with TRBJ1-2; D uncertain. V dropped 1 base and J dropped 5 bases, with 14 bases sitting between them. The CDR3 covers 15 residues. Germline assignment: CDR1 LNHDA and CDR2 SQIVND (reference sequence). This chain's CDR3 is CASSIVSQEDYGYTF. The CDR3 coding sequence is TGTGCCAGTAGTATAGTTAGCCAGGAAGATTATGGCTACACCTTC. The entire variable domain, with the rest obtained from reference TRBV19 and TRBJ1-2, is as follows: DGGITQSPKYLFRKEGQNVTLSCEQNLNHDAMYWYRQDPGQGLRLIYYSQIVNDFQKGDIAEGYSVSREKKESFPLTVTSAQKNPTAFYLCASSIVSQEDYGYTFGSGTRLTVV.

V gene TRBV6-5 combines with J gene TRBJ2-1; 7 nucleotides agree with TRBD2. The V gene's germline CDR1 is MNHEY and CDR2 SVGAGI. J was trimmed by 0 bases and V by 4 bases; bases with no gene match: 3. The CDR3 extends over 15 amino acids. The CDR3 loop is CASSFGGSSYNEQFF. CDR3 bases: TGTGCCAGCAGTTTCGGGGGGAGCTCCTACAATGAGCAGTTCTTC.

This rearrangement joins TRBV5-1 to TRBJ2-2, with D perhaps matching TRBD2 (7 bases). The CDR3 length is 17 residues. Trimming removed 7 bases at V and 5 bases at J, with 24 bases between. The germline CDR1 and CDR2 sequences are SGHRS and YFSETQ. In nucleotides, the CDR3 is TGCGCCAGCCATTACCCCGAGGGCGGGGGCGAGACCGGGGAGCTGTTTTTT. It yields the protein CASHYPEGGGETGELFF. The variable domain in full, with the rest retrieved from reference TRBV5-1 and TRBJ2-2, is KAGVTQTPRYLIKTRGQQVTLSCSPISGHRSVSWYQQTPGQGLQFLFEYFSETQRNKGNFPGRFSGRQFSNSRSEMNVSTLELGDSALYLCASHYPEGGGETGELFFGEGSRLTVL.

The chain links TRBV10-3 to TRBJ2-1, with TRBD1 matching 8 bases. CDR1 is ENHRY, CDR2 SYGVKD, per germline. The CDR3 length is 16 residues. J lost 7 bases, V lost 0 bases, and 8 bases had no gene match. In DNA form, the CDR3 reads TGTGCCATCAGTGAGTCCGTTAGGACAGGGAAAAATGAGCAGTTCTTC. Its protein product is CAISESVRTGKNEQFF.

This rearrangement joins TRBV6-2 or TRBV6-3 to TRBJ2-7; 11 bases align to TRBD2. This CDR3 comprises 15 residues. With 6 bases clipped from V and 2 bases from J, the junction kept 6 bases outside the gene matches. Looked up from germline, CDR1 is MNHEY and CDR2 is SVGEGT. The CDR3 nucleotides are TGTGCCAGCAGCTCTGGGACTAGCGGAGCCTACGAGCAGTACTTC. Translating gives CASSSGTSGAYEQYF.

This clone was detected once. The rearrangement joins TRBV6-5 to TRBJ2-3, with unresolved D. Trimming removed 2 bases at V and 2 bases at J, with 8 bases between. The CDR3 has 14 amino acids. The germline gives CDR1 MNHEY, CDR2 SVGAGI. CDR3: CASSYDRPTDTQYF. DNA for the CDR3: TGTGCCAGCAGTTACGATCGGCCCACAGATACGCAGTATTTT.